This T cell receptor (beta chain) was retrieved from a study of T cell responses to AZD1222 COVID-19 vaccine (dated by TCRdb to the early 2020s). With regard to the full study: Because spike-specific TCR depth and breadth did not differ between the two schedules, AZD1222 recipients who got a second dose at roughly 4 weeks were pooled with those who got a second dose at roughly 12 weeks. TCR sequencing was performed for approximately 240 trial participants, of whom around 200 were given two doses of AZD1222 and around 25 were given two doses of MenACWY control vaccine. Trial participants were enrolled by age into subgroups of 18-55, 56-69 and 70-plus years, and around 140, 26 and 57 TCR-sequenced participants, respectively, were included in these subgroups. The paper as a whole reports these results and caveats: CD4 TCRs associated with the vaccine covered the entire spike protein, and the dominant responses were in regions 160-218 and 743-854. Because no day 14 peak-response samples were available, repertoires were characterized only after the peak T cell response. The 56-69-year group was small, and its depth increase did not reach significance, likely because of low power. Most participants were white British and females outnumbered males, and the authors suggested that clonal diversity may have been underestimated. Nearly half of unique spike-specific TCRs reportedly recognized epitopes outside regions mutated in the B.1.351 and B.1.1.7 variants. After two AZD1222 doses, both the breadth and the depth of spike-specific TCRs were significantly higher than at day 0 and than in MenACWY recipients. Only five to seven AZD1222 recipients were SARS-CoV-2 seropositive at baseline, limiting conclusions about previously exposed vaccinees.

The CDR3 regions of human TCRbeta chains were analyzed by immunosequencing. The original pipeline was this. TCRs in the repertoires were compared against a reference library of SARS-CoV-2-specific TCRs that had been generated with the MIRA antigen-specificity platform. Breadth was defined as the fraction of unique TCRs that were SARS-CoV-2-associated. Depth was defined as the fraction of total T cells that were SARS-CoV-2-associated. Each spike-specific TCR was assigned to its reactive spike region and to a CD4 or CD8 class using the MIRA data. Log10-transformed breadth and depth values were compared by one-way ANOVA with Sidak's multiple comparisons tests. TCRdb took over this immuneACCESS table, retaining in-frame rearrangements with V and J assigned. Such tables are incomplete; in checked studies, under half of the missing clones stem from an unresolved V gene, and the remainder is unexplained. The V and J calls and clone size are taken from that table; D and trimming were inferred from the DNA. This sample comprises roughly 120,000 clones, 94% of them detected only once. The ten top clones hold 6.6% of the sample.

On this clone: Its cognate antigen has yet to be identified. Base quality data are lacking; no much larger clone is found one base away.

The sample's time point label, in plain terms: baseline before first vaccination. The vaccinee samples were drawn from two UK trials, COV001 and COV002, one of which was a single-blind randomized controlled phase 2/3 trial testing AZD1222 (ChAdOx1 nCoV-19) in healthy adults. Trial participant PBMC samples were collected at day 0 and day 28 after the second dose for TCRbeta chain sequencing. The source was peripheral blood, collected on day 0 of AZD1222 vaccination. The TCR sequence derives from an adult in good health.

Here the CDR3 is given as CASSYSGSSTDTQYF. The DNA sequence reads TGCGCCAGCAGCTATAGCGGGAGCAGCACAGATACGCAGTATTTT. The V gene is TRBV4-1 and the J gene is TRBJ2-3, and 9 junctional nucleotides match TRBD2. The CDR3, from cysteine to phenylalanine, totals 15 residues. Left in the record is the CDR3 DNA by itself, 45 bases read in frame from the first base. Clipping removes 5 bases from V and 0 bases from J, with 3 as the unmatched junction base count. The germline V gene supplies CDR1 MGHRA and CDR2 YSYEKL.